The clone carrying this TCR beta chain turned up a few times. Its antigen is undetermined. This sample stems from a study of cytomegalovirus exposure and HLA in healthy donors. Study findings and constraints: A later analysis linked a missense variant in DCLRE1C to the trimming of TCR beta V and J genes. CMV antigen specificity was confirmed in vitro for a few CMV-associated chains. For most subjects, TCR beta sequences were reported to predict HLA-A and HLA-B alleles with accuracy.

There are 14 residues in the CDR3. The ends were cut back, 3 bases at V and 1 base at J, with 10 bases in the middle. Per germline, CDR1 MNHEY and CDR2 SMNVEV (reference sequence). The PCR made use of 60 Vbeta and 13 Jbeta primers. Sequencing used immunoSEQ multiplex PCR; TCRdb keeps in-frame clones, though not all of them. The repertoire consists of 120,000 to 150,000 clones, with almost 85% occurring once and the leading ten covering 1.5% to 2.5%. The source is a middle-aged woman in good health and CMV-seronegative. The sequencing sample was made of PBMCs. The chain carries TRBV27 and TRBJ2-7, with D maybe TRBD1 (6 bases). The CDR3 bases are TGTGCCAGCAGTTTTAACACAGGGTCCTACGAGCAGTACTTC. This encodes CASSFNTGSYEQYF.